Below are 8 T cell receptor beta chains sequenced from a single sample in a study of shared clonotypes between healthy human individuals. Naive CD8 cells lacked CD45RO and underwent positive selection for CCR7, leaving out terminally differentiated effector memory CD45RA+ cells. TCRdb keeps only in-frame clones here, not all; method: immunoSEQ multiplex PCR. The table records about 1.9 million clones, around 93% of them present only once. What was sequenced was naive CD8+ T cells from PBMCs. These receptors all come from a man in his late teens or twenties in good health. Some clones in this sample may be carry-over from other donors' samples.

Only one count was recorded for this clone. The J gene is TRBJ1-6, the V gene TRBV27, with unresolved D. The CDR3 length is 17 residues. V was shortened by 2 bases and J by 9 bases, with 20 bases between the two germline ends. Germline loops: CDR1 MNHEY, CDR2 SMNVEV (reference sequence). CDR3 in amino acids: CASSLRPAGLVVSPLHF. DNA for the CDR3: TGTGCCAGCAGTTTACGCCCGGCAGGACTTGTCGTTTCACCCCTCCACTTT.

The genes are TRBV19 and TRBJ1-5, with 7 positions matching TRBD1. The CDR3 is 15 residues long. V gave up 7 bases and J gave up 3 bases; unmatched junction bases: 9. Germline assignment: CDR1 LNHDA and CDR2 SQIVND (reference sequence). The CDR3 bases are TGTGCCAGTACAGCCGGGACAGCCTTCAATCAGCCCCAGCATTTT. This gives the protein CASTAGTAFNQPQHF.

The genes are TRBV7-2 and TRBJ2-2; TRBD1 might be the D (6 bases). The CDR3 covers 17 residues. CDR1 is SGHTA, CDR2 FQGNSA, per germline. V lost 0 bases and J lost 0, with 11 bases in between. The CDR3 loop reads CASSLAGQRANTGELFF. CDR3 in DNA: TGTGCCAGCAGCTTAGCCGGACAGAGAGCGAACACCGGGGAGCTGTTTTTT.

The genes are TRBV27 and TRBJ1-2; 8 nucleotides match TRBD1. CDR1 is MNHEY, CDR2 SMNVEV, per germline (reference sequence). This CDR3 has 15 residues. Unmatched junction bases numbered 5, after V lost 0 bases and J lost 5 bases. CDR3 loop: CASSLSPGGGYGYTF. The DNA of the CDR3 is TGTGCCAGCAGTTTATCCCCAGGGGGCGGGTATGGCTACACCTTC.

This CDR3 reads CASSIRGDPTDTQYF. In nucleotides, the CDR3 is TGTGCCAGTAGTATTCGGGGGGACCCCACAGATACGCAGTATTTT. The chain links TRBV19 to TRBJ2-3; TRBD2 matches at 7 bases. The CDR3 sequence is 15 residues long. With 3 bases clipped from V and 2 bases from J, the junction kept 5 bases outside the gene matches. Germline CDR1 LNHDA, CDR2 SQIVND (reference sequence).

Comment on this clone: This sample also contains other DNA sequences that code for the same CDR3. This chain joins TRBV5-1 and TRBJ2-7; D ambiguous. CDR1 SGHRS and CDR2 YFSETQ come from the germline V gene. V was clipped by 2 bases and J by 1 base, with 4 bases between them. The CDR3 covers 12 residues. CDR3 DNA sequence: TGCGCCAGCAGCTTTGATTCCTACGAGCAGTACTTC. Residues: CASSFDSYEQYF.

The CDR3 nucleotides read TGTGCCAGTACCCGAGGGGACCCTTTTTATGGCTACACCTTC. Amino acid sequence: CASTRGDPFYGYTF. The genes are TRBV19 and TRBJ1-2; a weak D match, TRBD1 (5 bases). This CDR3 has 14 residues. The germline V gene encodes CDR1 LNHDA and CDR2 SQIVND (reference sequence). V lost 7 bases and J 5 bases, leaving 17 bases between the germline ends.

This clone was recorded only once. The V call is TRBV27, the J call TRBJ2-7, with D possibly TRBD1 on 6 matching bases. The CDR3 has 14 amino acids. V shed 2 bases and J shed 4 bases, with 12 bases lying between them. Germline V CDR1 and CDR2: MNHEY, SMNVEV (reference sequence). The CDR3 DNA is TGTGCCAGCAGTTTAGGGACAACTCGTTACGAGCAGTACTTC. It codes for CASSLGTTRYEQYF.